This T cell receptor (beta chain) was retrieved from a study of T cells in Graves' hyperthyroidism and ophthalmopathy. RNA transcripts were the template for amplifying TCR beta CDR3 regions. RT-PCR in the first round (using the HTBI primer set) targeted the TCR CDR3. TCRdb fed the multiplex PCR reads into MiXCR, producing one record per CDR3 protein. The sample contains approximately 710,000 distinct CDR3 sequences, approximately 15% of which appear only once. This clonotype was picked up a small number of times. Antigen: not known. V shed 3 bases and J 4 bases; nucleotides not matched to a gene: 5. Germline V gene sequence: CDR1 SEHNR, CDR2 FQNEAQ (reference sequence). CDR3 size: 14 residues. Study observations and caveats: Most thyroid clonotypes expanded above 0.001 appeared in blood too. Ophthalmopathy and stable hyperthyroidism were told apart by a 13 V-J model.

The clonotype originates from a man aged 45-65 years with Graves' hyperthyroidism. Sequenced: blood. V is TRBV7-9 and J is TRBJ2-7; the match to TRBD1 covers 8 bases. CDR3 region: CASSLTGVRYEQYF. CDR3 bases: TGTGCCAGCAGCTTGACAGGGGTAAGGTACGAGCAGTACTTC.